This T cell receptor (beta chain) was recovered during a study of blood T cell repertoires in COVID-19. On the study more broadly: Both acute and convalescent COVID-19 samples were obtained from the United States, Italy and Spain.

Authors' analysis steps: Estimation of nucleated cell counts was performed using reference gene primer amplification. Sequencing was performed with immunoSEQ multiplex PCR; in TCRdb, only in-frame clones are kept and a portion is missing. V, J and clone size are those of that table, while D and trimming were read from the DNA. In the table there are about 200,000 clones, less than 90% of which are singletons. The germline gives CDR1 MDHEN, CDR2 SYDVKM. The CDR3 contains 16 residues. J lost 9 bases, V lost 6 bases, and 16 bases had no gene match. This clone was detected a few times. The sequencing sample was made of peripheral blood. This TCR was sampled from a woman in her seventies with acute or convalescent COVID-19. The chain links TRBV28 to TRBJ2-1, with 8 bases matching TRBD2. The CDR3 region is CASSLPGGGPAGEQFF. The CDR3 nucleotides are TGTGCCAGCAGCTTACCCGGGGGGGGGCCTGCCGGTGAGCAGTTCTTC.